This passage covers 8 T cell receptor beta chains from one sample sequenced in a study of T cell responses to AZD1222 COVID-19 vaccine (dated by TCRdb to about 2021). The library relied on the immunoSEQ multiplex PCR assay. TCRdb holds this immuneACCESS table with in-frame rearrangements only. Some clones are missing; in checked studies, unresolved V genes explain under half, and the rest has no known cause. For this sample there are around 50,000 clones; approximately 86% appear just once. The ten largest account for approximately 15% of the sample. Interpreted using the paper, the time point label stands for: baseline before first vaccination. The input for sequencing was peripheral blood, taken on day 0 of AZD1222 vaccination. The receptors stem from an adult in good health.

The V gene is TRBV4-3, the J gene TRBJ2-7, with 7 bases that match TRBD2. The CDR3 runs 14 residues. Germline V gives CDR1 LGHNA, CDR2 YSLEER. With 5 bases clipped from V and 3 bases from J, the junction kept 7 bases outside the gene matches. Here the CDR3 DNA reads TGCGCCAGCAGCTTTGCGGGAGCCGTCTACGAGCAGTACTTC. The encoded protein is CASSFAGAVYEQYF.

The J gene is TRBJ2-7, the V gene TRBV6-5; unclear D gene. CDR3 length: 14 amino acids. V was shortened by 0 bases and J by 4 bases, with 10 bases between the two germline ends. Looked up from germline, CDR1 is MNHEY and CDR2 is SVGAGI. The CDR3 here is CASSYSSAQYEQYF. In DNA, the CDR3 is TGTGCCAGCAGTTACTCAAGCGCCCAATACGAGCAGTACTTC.

In this sample, this clone is medium-sized. The V and J genes are TRBV15 and TRBJ1-6; D remains unclear. This CDR3 is built from 15 residues. V lost 0 bases and J 4 bases, leaving 7 bases between the germline ends. Germline-derived CDR1 and CDR2 are LNHNV and YYDKDF (reference sequence). CDR3 sequence (DNA): TGTGCCACCAGCAGAGATAACCAATATAATTCACCCCTCCACTTT. Translated: CATSRDNQYNSPLHF.

V gene TRBV7-9 combines with J gene TRBJ1-4; TRBD1 is a possible D gene (6 bases). The CDR3 length is 11 residues. Between the trimmed V and J ends, which lost 7 bases and 7 bases, there was a span of 7 bases. The germline V gene has CDR1 SEHNR and CDR2 FQNEAQ (reference sequence). CDR3 nucleotides: TGTGCCAGCACGACAGGTGAAAAACTGTTTTTT. Translation gives CASTTGEKLFF.

The genes are TRBV30 and TRBJ1-2; no clear D. CDR1 is GTSNPN, CDR2 SVGIG, per germline (reference sequence). The ends were cut back, 2 bases at V and 3 bases at J, with 16 bases in the middle. This CDR3 has 15 amino acids. This chain's CDR3 is CAWSKAGSWDYGYTF. CDR3 DNA: TGTGCCTGGAGTAAAGCAGGAAGCTGGGACTATGGCTACACCTTC. The full variable domain, in which reference TRBV30 and TRBJ1-2 provide the parts outside the CDR3, is SQTIHQWPATLVQPVGSPLSLECTVEGTSNPNLYWYRQAAGRGLQLLFYSVGIGQISSEVPQNLSASRPQDRQFILSSKKLLLSDSGFYLCAWSKAGSWDYGYTFGSGTRLTVV.

This rearrangement joins TRBV5-1 to TRBJ2-1; 10 bases align to TRBD2. Losses at the gene ends were 4 bases for V and 7 bases for J; bases not matched to a gene: 8. The CDR3 runs 15 residues. The germline CDR1 and CDR2 sequences are SGHRS and YFSETQ. CDR3 protein: CASSQVAGGENEQFF. The CDR3 DNA is TGCGCCAGCAGCCAAGTAGCGGGAGGAGAAAATGAGCAGTTCTTC.

This clone was counted a single time. V gene TRBV4-2 combines with J gene TRBJ1-5; perhaps TRBD1 as D (6 bases). This CDR3 has 15 amino acids. Germline CDR1 is LGHNA and CDR2 is YNFKEQ. Trimming pared 4 bases from V and 5 bases from J, leaving 15 bases between. CDR3 region: CASSRTRGGDQPQHF. DNA for the CDR3: TGTGCCAGCAGCCGAACGAGGGGGGGAGATCAGCCCCAGCATTTT.

The gene calls are TRBV7-3 and TRBJ2-7; D tentatively reads TRBD1 or TRBD2 (5 bases each). V shed 1 base and J shed 2 bases, with 12 bases lying between them. Germline V gives CDR1 SGHTA, CDR2 FQGTGA. The length of the CDR3 is 15 residues. The CDR3 DNA reads as TGTGCCAGCAGCTTAAGGGGCGGGCCAACCTACGAGCAGTACTTC. It is translated as CASSLRGGPTYEQYF.